This T cell receptor beta chain was profiled in a study of blood T cell repertoires in COVID-19. At the level of the study: PBMCs, B-cell-depleted T cells, or T cells were the source of the cDNA or gDNA that made up the material.

In the source study's methods: Quantification of nucleated cells was approximated via reference gene primer amplification. The protocol was immunoSEQ multiplex PCR, while the TCRdb copy is restricted to in-frame clones and leaves out a portion. The V and J calls and the clone size are those of that table, but D and trimming were determined from the DNA. The sample contains some 350,000 clones, about 89% of which appear only once. CDR3 length equals 13 residues. Germline-derived CDR1 and CDR2 are SEHNR and FQNEAQ (reference sequence). V and J are TRBV7-9 and TRBJ2-6, with D uncertain. The clonotype comes from a woman aged 25-40 years with COVID-19, enrolled during active disease. The specimen was peripheral blood. CDR3 in amino acids: CATRGSGANVLTF. CDR3 coding DNA: TGTGCTACTCGCGGTTCTGGGGCCAACGTCCTGACTTTC.